Listed below are T cell receptor beta chains from one sample, sequenced in a study of human T cells and chemical hapten exposure. TCRdb re-derived calls from the RACE reads in MiXCR, one entry per CDR3 protein. The sample carries roughly 120,000 distinct CDR3 sequences, around an eighth recorded once. The specimen comprised whole blood, sampled in connection with sensitization to the hapten diphenylcyclopropenone (DPC). These receptors were collected from a woman between 18 and 29 years old with alopecia areata. Some clones in this sample may be carry-over from other donors' samples. The CDR3 runs from the conserved cysteine through the conserved F or W. Each record gives: D gene, clone size, V gene, J gene, CDR3 DNA, CDR3 protein. D genes are given only for firm matches. The size field is filled for only some rows; it gives once, few, many or a size class.

.	many	TRBV6-6	TRBJ1-2	TGTGCCAGCAGTTTAGTGCGTGGCTACACCTTC	CASSLVRGYTF
.	.	TRBV5-1	TRBJ2-7	TGCGCCAGCAGCGTGATGGACAGCTCCTACGAGCAGTACTTC	CASSVMDSSYEQYF
.	few	TRBV20-1	TRBJ1-5	TGCAGTGCGGAGGAAGAGTTCAATCAGCCCCAGCATTTT	CSAEEEFNQPQHF
.	.	TRBV28	TRBJ2-7	TGTGCCAGCAGCCTAGGGGGGGTATTGACCTACGAGCAGTACTTC	CASSLGGVLTYEQYF
.	.	TRBV12-3/TRBV12-4	TRBJ2-1	TGTGCCAGCAGTTTTGGCGGGGCACGGAATGAGCAGTTCTTC	CASSFGGARNEQFF
.	few	TRBV5-4	TRBJ2-7	TGTGCCAGCAGCTTTAGTGTCGGAAAAAGCTCCTACGAGCAGTACTTC	CASSFSVGKSSYEQYF
.	few	TRBV5-1	TRBJ2-3	TGCGCCAGCAGCGCGTCTTGGGGAAACACAGATACGCAGTATTTT	CASSASWGNTDTQYF
.	few	TRBV9	TRBJ2-1	TGTGCCAGCAGCCAGAGGGGGAATGAGCAGTTCTTC	CASSQRGNEQFF
.	.	TRBV7-8	TRBJ2-1	TGTGCCAGCAGCCCATACCCGATACCGGGAAATGAGCAGTTCTTC	CASSPYPIPGNEQFF
.	.	TRBV6-5	TRBJ1-6	TGTGCCAGCAGTTACTCGATGAGGGGTGGCTCCTATAATTCACCCCTCCACTTT	CASSYSMRGGSYNSPLHF
TRBD1	.	TRBV20-1	TRBJ1-6	TGCAGTGCTATCGGGACAGCCAATTCACCCCTCCACTTT	CSAIGTANSPLHF
.	few	TRBV7-8	TRBJ2-7	TGTGCCAGCGGGGGGACAGTCTACGAGCAGTACTTC	CASGGTVYEQYF
.	few	TRBV29-1	TRBJ2-2	TGCAGCGTTGCCAGGAGCAACACCGGGGAGCTGTTTTTT	CSVARSNTGELFF
.	.	TRBV2	TRBJ1-4	TGTGCCAGCAGTGAAGGGGGAACTAATGAAAAACTGTTTTTT	CASSEGGTNEKLFF
.	.	TRBV11-2	TRBJ2-2	TGTGCCAGCAGCTTTTCGCAGGCGAACACCGGGGAGCTGTTTTTT	CASSFSQANTGELFF
TRBD2	few	TRBV20-1	TRBJ2-1	TGCAGTGCTACGAGCGGGGGGTCCTACAATGAGCAGTTCTTC	CSATSGGSYNEQFF
TRBD1	.	TRBV13	TRBJ2-5	TGTGCCAGCAGTCTCCTGGACAGGGTTCAAGAGACCCAGTACTTC	CASSLLDRVQETQYF
TRBD2	.	TRBV5-1	TRBJ2-3	TGCGCCAGCAGCCCCTGGACTAGCGGGGGAATGGCAGATACGCAGTATTTT	CASSPWTSGGMADTQYF
TRBD1	few	TRBV7-2	TRBJ1-2	TGTGCCAGCAGCGTGGGACAGGGAGGTCACGGCTACACCTTC	CASSVGQGGHGYTF
.	few	TRBV4-3	TRBJ1-1	TGCGCCAGCAGCCAAGAGTTAGGGGACACTGAAGCTTTCTTT	CASSQELGDTEAFF
.	few	TRBV11-2	TRBJ2-7	TGTGCCAGCAGCCGTCCTGTGGGCCCAGCCTACGAGCAGTACTTC	CASSRPVGPAYEQYF
TRBD2	.	TRBV6-6	TRBJ2-7	TGTGCCACATCCTCTCGCGGGGGGGCCTCCGAGCAGTACTTC	CATSSRGGASEQYF
.	many	TRBV2	TRBJ1-5	TGTGCCAGCAGTGACCAGGGGAATCAGCCCCAGCATTTT	CASSDQGNQPQHF
.	few	TRBV2	TRBJ2-3	TGTGCCAGCAGTATCTCACAGGGCACAGATACGCAGTATTTT	CASSISQGTDTQYF
TRBD1	.	TRBV12-3/TRBV12-4	TRBJ2-2	TGTGCCAGCAGTCCTCGGGGACAGAGACCCGGGGAGCCGTTTTTT	CASSPRGQRPGEPFF
.	.	TRBV7-2	TRBJ1-3	TGTGCCAGCAGCGTAACAGGGACCCCCACGTCAAACACCATATATTTT	CASSVTGTPTSNTIYF
TRBD1	many	TRBV12-3/TRBV12-4	TRBJ1-1	TGTGCCAGCAGGCGAAGGACAGGGAACACTGAAGCTTTCTTT	CASRRRTGNTEAFF
.	.	TRBV28	TRBJ1-1	TGTGCCAGCAGTTTGCCGACGGGGAGGTCTTTCTTT	CASSLPTGRSFF
.	few	TRBV21-1	TRBJ2-2	TGTGCCACGGGGACGTGCGGGGGCTCTGGGGAGCTGTTTTTT	CATGTCGGSGELFF
.	.	TRBV10-3	TRBJ1-2	TGTGCCTCGGGGGGGGCTGGCTATGGCTACACCTTC	CASGGAGYGYTF